Presented here are 28 T cell receptor beta chains from one specimen sequenced in a study of blood T cells in healthy people across ages. A J-beta primer mix and a sample-barcoded 5' primer were used in a second PCR of roughly 6 to 12 cycles. From the 5' RACE reads, TCRdb called clonotypes with MiXCR, one entry per CDR3 protein. The sample records nearly 800,000 distinct CDR3 sequences, more than 20% being singletons. This sample also belongs to another study, concerning T cells of mothers and their children.

Sequencing used blood. The receptors shown here come from a boy younger than 18 in good health.

The chain uses TRBV5-6 and TRBJ2-7; either TRBD1 or TRBD2 may supply D (6 bases each). This CDR3 contains 12 residues. Trimming cost V 5 bases and J 6 bases, with 12 bases left between them. The germline CDR1 and CDR2 sequences are SGHDT and YYEEEE. DNA of the CDR3: TGTGCCAGCAGACCACAGGGAGGCGAGCAGTACTTC. Encoded protein: CASRPQGGEQYF.

The CDR3 region is CSASDPRGNEQFF. As DNA, the CDR3 is TGCAGTGCCTCGGACCCGAGGGGCAATGAGCAGTTCTTC. The chain combines TRBV20-1 with TRBJ2-1, with D possibly being TRBD1 or TRBD2 (5 bases each). The CDR3 spans 13 residues. Trimming left V 6 bases short and J 6 bases short, with 15 bases between. The germline V gene has CDR1 DFQATT and CDR2 SNEGSKA (reference sequence).

This clonotype was seen more than once but under ten times. The chain's CDR3 is CASSLVGRAADTQYF. Written as DNA, the CDR3 is TGTGCCAGCAGTTTAGTAGGGCGGGCGGCCGATACGCAGTATTTT. This chain links TRBV12-3 or TRBV12-4 with TRBJ2-3; tentatively, D is TRBD2 (5 bases). With 1 base removed from V and 6 bases from J, the gap between germline ends came to 14 bases. This CDR3 is built from 15 residues.

This rearrangement joins TRBV7-2 to TRBJ1-4, with D possibly TRBD1 on 6 matching bases. CDR1 SGHTA and CDR2 FQGNSA come from the germline V gene. Trimming removed 4 bases at V and 2 bases at J, with 11 bases between. This CDR3 has 15 amino acids. The CDR3 spells CASSSTRGTNEKLFF. DNA for the CDR3: TGTGCCAGCAGCTCCACGAGGGGGACTAATGAAAAACTGTTTTTT.

In this sample, this clonotype turned up a few times. A read error may produce the germline difference seen at one junction end. The chain carries TRBV9 and TRBJ1-4, with D possibly being TRBD1 (5 bases). Germline V gene data show CDR1 as SGDLS and CDR2 as YYNGEE. The CDR3 covers 15 residues. The CDR3 region has the DNA TGTGTCAGCAGCGTAGGGGAGAGGACTAATGAAAAACTGTTTTTT. Amino acids: CVSSVGERTNEKLFF.

This rearrangement joins TRBV12-3 or TRBV12-4 to TRBJ2-1; perhaps TRBD2 as D (6 bases). This CDR3 is built from 14 residues. V shed 5 bases and J shed 9 bases, with 17 bases lying between them. The CDR3 here is CASSHGGPNSEQFF. Here the CDR3 DNA reads TGTGCCAGCAGTCACGGAGGGCCTAATAGTGAGCAGTTCTTC.

In its sample, this clonotype was seen a few times. This chain links TRBV6-2 or TRBV6-3 with TRBJ1-2; D might be TRBD1 (5 bases). From germline, CDR1 is MNHEY and CDR2 SVGEGT. CDR3 length: 15 amino acids. Trimming removed 6 bases from V and 8 bases from J, with 22 bases in between. CDR3 region: CASSSPGTPVYGYTF. The CDR3 DNA is TGTGCCAGCAGCTCCCCTGGGACGCCAGTGTACGGCTACACCTTC.

This clonotype was seen only a few times. The junction and the germline gene differ at one end; a read error may be behind it. This chain joins TRBV4-2 and TRBJ1-2, with D unresolved. CDR3 length equals 11 residues. CDR1 and CDR2 (germline): LGHNA, YNFKEQ. CDR3 amino acids: CASSQDGSSLF. The CDR3 DNA reads TGTGCCAGCAGCCAAGATGGGAGCAGTCTCTTC.

The chain couples TRBV30 to TRBJ1-2; D gene uncertain. This CDR3 spans 12 amino acids. Deletions cut 3 bases from V and 6 bases from J, with 11 bases between. Per the germline V gene, CDR1 is GTSNPN and CDR2 is SVGIG (reference sequence). The chain's CDR3 is CAWRVSHDGYTF. DNA for the CDR3: TGTGCCTGGAGGGTAAGCCATGATGGCTACACCTTC.

This clonotype occurred a few times. This chain uses TRBV18 with TRBJ2-5; D tentatively reads TRBD1 or TRBD2 (5 bases each). This CDR3 has 15 residues. The germline CDR1 and CDR2 sequences are KGHSH and LQKENI. V was pared by 0 bases and J by 1 base, with 9 bases between. The CDR3 is CASSPPVGTQETQYF. Here the CDR3 DNA reads TGTGCCAGCTCACCACCTGTTGGGACCCAAGAGACCCAGTACTTC. Combining the CDR3 with reference TRBV18 and TRBJ2-5 gives the whole variable domain NAGVMQNPRHLVRRRGQEARLRCSPMKGHSHVYWYRQLPEEGLKFMVYLQKENIIDESGMPKERFSAEFPKEGPSILRIQQVVRGDSAAYFCASSPPVGTQETQYFGPGTRLLVL.

The chain is built from TRBV14 and TRBJ2-5; TRBD2 matches 13 bases. The DNA end lines up better with TRBJ2-1; the J call may be wrong. Looked up from germline, CDR1 is SGHDN and CDR2 is FVKESK. The CDR3 is 16 amino acids. The CDR3 loop is CASSQVPGLAGEMQFF. DNA of the CDR3: TGTGCCAGCAGCCAAGTTCCAGGACTAGCGGGGGAGATGCAGTTCTTC.

This clonotype was seen more than once but under ten times. The V gene is TRBV6-6, the J gene TRBJ2-5, with 12 bases matching TRBD2. The V and J ends lost 4 bases and 4 bases, in that order; junction bases with no gene match: 4. This CDR3 comprises 15 residues. Germline V gene sequence: CDR1 MNHNY, CDR2 SVGAGI (reference sequence). DNA of the CDR3: TGTGCCAGCAGTTTTATGGGACTAGCGGGAGAGACCCAGTACTTC. Translation: CASSFMGLAGETQYF.

This clonotype has just a few counts. This chain connects TRBV29-1 to TRBJ2-3; 7 bases align to TRBD1. Unmatched junction bases numbered 3, after V lost 6 bases and J lost 0 bases. Looked up from germline, CDR1 is SQVTM and CDR2 is ANQGSEA. The CDR3 runs to 13 residues. CDR3 loop: CSVRQGSTDTQYF. As DNA, the CDR3 is TGCAGCGTGCGACAGGGAAGCACAGATACGCAGTATTTT.

The chain combines TRBV15 with TRBJ2-5, with 10 bases lining up with TRBD2. Germline loops: CDR1 LNHNV, CDR2 YYDKDF (reference sequence). Trimming at V came to 0 bases and at J to 4 bases, leaving 2 bases not matched to a gene. The CDR3 is 15 amino acids. CDR3 protein: CATSRERLAGETQYF. DNA for the CDR3: TGTGCCACCAGCAGAGAGAGACTAGCGGGAGAGACCCAGTACTTC.

The rearrangement joins TRBV12-3 or TRBV12-4 to TRBJ2-3, with 8 bases identical to TRBD2. V trimming: 6 bases; J trimming: 2 bases; junction bases outside the gene matches: 7. This CDR3 comprises 15 residues. CDR3 nucleotide sequence: TGTGCCAGCAGGTGGATAGCGGGGAACACAGATACGCAGTATTTT. Residues: CASRWIAGNTDTQYF.

The CDR3 DNA is TGTGCCAGCAGTCCGCCGGGCCTTGAGCAGTACTTC. It yields the protein CASSPPGLEQYF. The chain couples TRBV28 to TRBJ2-7; no reliable D call. V lost 5 bases, J lost 7 bases, and 12 bases lay in between. In germline, CDR1 is MDHEN, CDR2 SYDVKM. This CDR3 region has 12 residues.

The chain uses TRBV29-1 and TRBJ2-7, with a possible D match to TRBD1 (6 bases). Germline V gene data show CDR1 as SQVTM and CDR2 as ANQGSEA. This CDR3 spans 13 amino acids. The V gene lost 6 bases and the J gene lost 0 bases, with 12 bases spanning the gap. The CDR3 loop is CSVRDISSYEQYF. CDR3 sequence (DNA): TGCAGCGTACGGGACATCAGCTCCTACGAGCAGTACTTC.

This clonotype was found a few times. V usage is TRBV12-3 or TRBV12-4 and J usage is TRBJ2-1, with D possibly being TRBD1 or TRBD2 (6 bases each). The CDR3 spans 15 residues. Deletions cut 6 bases from V and 0 bases from J, with 12 bases between. The CDR3 DNA reads as TGTGCCAGCAGGGAGGGGGGCAGCTCCTACAATGAGCAGTTCTTC. Amino acids: CASREGGSSYNEQFF.

The chain employs TRBV4-1 and TRBJ1-5; D is unresolved. The CDR3 consists of 15 residues. CDR1 is MGHRA, CDR2 YSYEKL, per germline. Trimming stripped 1 base from V and 1 base from J, with 8 bases between. In DNA, the CDR3 is TGCGCCAGCAGCCAAGGTTTGGGCAGCAATCAGCCCCAGCATTTT. The encoded protein is CASSQGLGSNQPQHF.

This clonotype was recorded once. Sequence at one end of the junction differs from germline and may be a read error. V usage is TRBV12-3 or TRBV12-4 and J usage is TRBJ1-5; D uncertain. This CDR3 has 14 amino acids. The chain's CDR3 is CASSLARSNQPQHF. The CDR3 DNA is TGTGCCAGTAGTTTAGCACGGAGCAATCAGCCCCAGCATTTT.

The chain links TRBV7-9 to TRBJ2-2; 7 nucleotides agree with TRBD2. V was clipped by 2 bases and J by 3 bases; unmatched bases: 9. The germline CDR1 and CDR2 sequences are SEHNR and FQNEAQ (reference sequence). The CDR3 sequence is 17 residues long. The CDR3 loop is CASSLSLLADYTGELFF. In DNA form, the CDR3 reads TGTGCCAGCAGCTTAAGTCTGCTAGCGGACTACACCGGGGAGCTGTTTTTT.

CDR3 nucleotide sequence: TGCAGCGCCTACAGGGATGGCACAGATACGCAGTATTTT. Translating gives CSAYRDGTDTQYF. The J gene is TRBJ2-3, the V gene TRBV29-1, with D possibly matching TRBD1 (6 bases). Germline V lookup: CDR1 SQVTM, CDR2 ANQGSEA. The CDR3 is made up of 13 amino acids. V lost 7 bases to trimming and J lost 1 base, with 12 bases between them.

The chain recombines TRBV20-1 with TRBJ1-2; 9 bases line up with TRBD1. Trimming took 6 bases from V and 4 from J; bases not matched to a gene: 9. This CDR3 is 14 amino acids long. Germline V gives CDR1 DFQATT, CDR2 SNEGSKA (reference sequence). In DNA form, the CDR3 reads TGCAGTGCCCTACTTGGACAGGGGCCCTATGGCTACACCTTC. This codes for CSALLGQGPYGYTF.

A few counts support this clonotype. The chain employs TRBV4-3 and TRBJ2-1; D perhaps matches TRBD2 (6 bases). V dropped 0 bases and J dropped 4 bases, with 19 bases sitting between them. Germline V gives CDR1 LGHNA, CDR2 YSLEER. The CDR3 loop spans 18 amino acids. The DNA for the CDR3 is TGCGCCAGCAGCCAAGATGCGGAAGCTAGCGTTGGGTACAATGAGCAGTTCTTC. Its translation: CASSQDAEASVGYNEQFF.

The chain uses TRBV28 and TRBJ1-2; 9 positions match TRBD1. V was pared by 2 bases and J by 2 bases, with 12 bases of the junction left unmatched. Germline V gene sequence: CDR1 MDHEN, CDR2 SYDVKM. This CDR3 is built from 18 residues. The CDR3 reads CASSLRGTGSQANYGYTF. CDR3 coding DNA: TGTGCCAGCAGTTTACGCGGGACAGGGAGCCAAGCGAACTATGGCTACACCTTC.

This clonotype was picked up a small number of times. V gene TRBV27 combines with J gene TRBJ1-2; TRBD1 is a possible D gene (6 bases). Per the germline V gene, CDR1 is MNHEY and CDR2 is SMNVEV (reference sequence). The CDR3 sequence is 13 residues long. V lost 5 bases and J lost 11, with 18 bases in between. CDR3 sequence reads: CASSTLNRERYTF. The CDR3 nucleotides read TGTGCCAGCAGTACCTTGAACAGGGAGAGATACACCTTC.

As to this clonotype: At one end the junction does not follow the germline gene, possibly because of a read error. The rearrangement links TRBV14 to TRBJ2-4, with D perhaps TRBD1 (5 bases). The germline gives CDR1 SGHDN, CDR2 FVKESK. The CDR3 has 12 amino acids. The CDR3, as DNA: TGTGCCAGCAGCCCTCCTGGACACTCTGGGTCCTTC. This gives the protein CASSPPGHSGSF.

The chain has TRBV6-6 and TRBJ2-7, with D perhaps being TRBD1 or TRBD2 (5 bases each). Trimming shortened V by 0 bases and J by 2 bases, and 14 bases separated the two germline ends. The CDR3 runs 16 residues. Germline V CDR1 and CDR2: MNHNY, SVGAGI (reference sequence). As DNA, the CDR3 is TGTGCCAGCAGTTACTCCCAGGGTTCGGGGACCTACGAGCAGTACTTC. Encoded protein: CASSYSQGSGTYEQYF.